The 16 T cell receptor beta chains listed next were all sequenced from one sample in a study of technical replicates of blood from a few donors. Assay used: immunoSEQ multiplex PCR; TCRdb lists only in-frame clones, some missing. Here the sample spans about 82,000 clones, about 94% being singletons. The sample consisted of T cells isolated from PBMCs. The receptors stem from a human donor in good health.

This chain uses TRBV5-4 with TRBJ2-7, with TRBD1 matching 8 bases. This CDR3 is 14 amino acids long. V shed 4 bases, J shed 5 bases, and the junction held 8 bases outside the gene matches. The germline gives CDR1 SGHNT, CDR2 YYREEE (reference sequence). Here the CDR3 DNA reads TGTGCCAGCAGCGGGACAGGTTTTATCGACGAGCAGTACTTC. Translated, it gives CASSGTGFIDEQYF.

The table lists this clone with a count of one. The CDR3 loop reads CASSSGPHSYEQYF. The CDR3, as DNA: TGTGCCAGCAGTTCTGGGCCCCACTCCTACGAGCAGTACTTC. This rearrangement joins TRBV6-6 to TRBJ2-7, with unresolved D. The V gene's germline CDR1 is MNHNY and CDR2 SVGAGI (reference sequence). Trimming pared 4 bases from V and 0 bases from J, leaving 10 bases between. There are 14 residues in the CDR3.

The J gene is TRBJ1-5, the V gene TRBV5-8, with a possible D match to TRBD1 (5 bases). The V end was cut by 1 base, the J end by 6 bases, with 14 bases between. There are 15 residues in the CDR3. CDR1 is SGHTS and CDR2 is YDEGEE in the germline V gene. The CDR3 protein is CASSLLDSGGQPQHF. The CDR3 DNA is TGTGCCAGCAGCTTGTTAGACAGCGGGGGTCAGCCCCAGCATTTT.

The V gene is TRBV5-1, the J gene TRBJ1-1; D is possibly TRBD1 (6 bases). This CDR3 region has 15 residues. Germline CDR1 and CDR2: SGHRS and YFSETQ. Trimming removed 0 bases from V and 1 base from J, with 10 bases in between. The CDR3 DNA sequence: TGCGCCAGCAGCTTGGGTCAGGGGCCGAACACTGAAGCTTTCTTT. Its translation: CASSLGQGPNTEAFF.

The J gene is TRBJ2-5, the V gene TRBV19; 9 bases line up with TRBD2. The CDR3 extends over 15 amino acids. Germline trimming cut 3 bases from V and 0 bases from J; bases unmatched to any gene: 2. Germline V gene lookup returns CDR1 LNHDA and CDR2 SQIVND (reference sequence). CDR3 nucleotide sequence: TGTGCCAGTAGTATGCTAGCGGGGTACCAAGAGACCCAGTACTTC. Translated, it gives CASSMLAGYQETQYF.

V and J are TRBV6-5 and TRBJ1-1; 7 positions match TRBD1. The CDR3 consists of 14 residues. Germline loops: CDR1 MNHEY, CDR2 SVGAGI. V dropped 6 bases and J dropped 1; count of bases not matched to a gene: 5. In DNA, the CDR3 is TGTGCCAGCAGACAGGGACAGAGGAACACTGAAGCTTTCTTT. Translation: CASRQGQRNTEAFF.

This rearrangement joins TRBV28 to TRBJ1-4; a weak D match, TRBD1 (5 bases). Per the germline V gene, CDR1 is MDHEN and CDR2 is SYDVKM. This CDR3 is 15 amino acids long. V was cut by 3 bases and J by 6 bases, with 14 bases left in between. This chain's CDR3 is CASSFTRGRDEKLFF. CDR3 in DNA: TGTGCCAGCAGTTTTACGCGGGGCCGCGATGAAAAACTGTTTTTT.

The V gene is TRBV28, the J gene TRBJ1-1; D is possibly TRBD1 (6 bases). V was cut by 4 bases and J by 3 bases, with 24 bases left in between. The germline CDR1 and CDR2 sequences are MDHEN and SYDVKM. This CDR3 is built from 18 residues. The CDR3 spells CASSSPTGQWARDTEAFF. The CDR3 nucleotides are TGTGCCAGCAGTTCCCCCACCGGACAGTGGGCGCGGGACACTGAAGCTTTCTTT.

V is TRBV27 and J is TRBJ2-7; no definite D call. This CDR3 contains 15 residues. The germline V gene encodes CDR1 MNHEY and CDR2 SMNVEV (reference sequence). V was cut by 3 bases and J by 2 bases, with 14 bases left in between. For the CDR3, the DNA is TGTGCCAGCAGTTTGGGCCGCTTTCTGACCTACGAGCAGTACTTC. Translating gives CASSLGRFLTYEQYF.

This chain links TRBV9 with TRBJ1-4, with D tentatively TRBD1 (5 bases). This CDR3 contains 16 residues. Germline V CDR1 and CDR2: SGDLS, YYNGEE. V dropped 2 bases and J dropped 14 bases, with 25 bases sitting between them. The CDR3 nucleotides read TGTGCCAGCAGCGTCGGTGACAGAATACAACCAAGAGACCTGTTTTTT. As protein: CASSVGDRIQPRDLFF.

This sequence joins TRBV5-1 and TRBJ1-1; D gene uncertain. Germline loops: CDR1 SGHRS, CDR2 YFSETQ. Trimming removed 2 bases from V and 7 bases from J, with 12 bases in between. The CDR3 is made up of 13 amino acids. The CDR3 DNA is TGCGCCAGCAGCTTAGGTCCCGAGGGTGAAGCTTTCTTT. Protein: CASSLGPEGEAFF.

The V and J genes are TRBV9 and TRBJ2-1; 8 bases fit TRBD2. Germline V CDR1 and CDR2: SGDLS, YYNGEE. V trimming: 1 base; J trimming: 0 bases; junction bases outside the gene matches: 6. This CDR3 has 17 amino acids. The CDR3 nucleotides read TGTGCCAGCAGCGTAAGCGGGAGCGCAAGCTCCTACAATGAGCAGTTCTTC. Residues: CASSVSGSASSYNEQFF.

This chain joins TRBV28 and TRBJ1-1; 7 nucleotides align to TRBD1. CDR1 MDHEN and CDR2 SYDVKM come from the germline V gene. The CDR3 consists of 14 residues. With 5 bases clipped from V and 0 bases from J, the junction kept 3 bases outside the gene matches. DNA for the CDR3: TGTGCCAGCAGTCCAACAGGGGTGAACACTGAAGCTTTCTTT. Translation gives CASSPTGVNTEAFF.

The rearrangement uses TRBV6-5 and TRBJ1-2, with a tentative D call TRBD1 (5 bases). The germline V gene encodes CDR1 MNHEY and CDR2 SVGAGI. The CDR3 sequence is 15 residues long. V lost 2 bases and J 2 bases, leaving 12 bases between the germline ends. The CDR3 loop reads CASSYTGTGNYGYTF. For the CDR3, the DNA is TGTGCCAGCAGTTACACCGGGACTGGAAACTATGGCTACACCTTC.

Only one count was recorded for this clone. The chain uses TRBV6-5 and TRBJ1-2, with TRBD1 identical over 8 bases. Per the germline V gene, CDR1 is MNHEY and CDR2 is SVGAGI. The CDR3 length is 13 residues. V was clipped by 6 bases and J by 5 bases; unmatched bases: 5. CDR3 amino acids: CASSGQGPYGYTF. The CDR3 nucleotides read TGTGCCAGCAGCGGACAGGGACCTTATGGCTACACCTTC.

The chain joins TRBV28 to TRBJ2-5, with D perhaps TRBD2 (5 bases). The CDR3 is made up of 16 amino acids. CDR1 and CDR2 (germline): MDHEN, SYDVKM. Trimming removed 6 bases at V and 5 bases at J, with 22 bases between. CDR3 loop: CASRELGEGFGETQYF. In DNA form, the CDR3 reads TGTGCCAGCAGGGAGTTGGGAGAAGGATTTGGCGAGACCCAGTACTTC.